This TCR beta chain originates from a study of cytomegalovirus exposure and HLA in healthy donors. Details on this clone: Its antigen is unknown.

Broader study findings: Through in vitro validation, three CMV-associated chains were shown to be specific for CMV antigens. Rarity characterized most TCR sequences, yet some public TCRs appeared in many donors. It was approximately 150 TCR beta chains that were listed as cytomegalovirus-associated. The classifier reportedly diagnosed cytomegalovirus status with high sensitivity and specificity.

Germline V gene sequence: CDR1 SEHNR, CDR2 FQNEAQ (reference sequence). This CDR3 comprises 14 residues. The germline V and J ends were trimmed by 2 bases and 8 bases, with 15 bases remaining between them. Libraries were prepared by immunoSEQ multiplex PCR; TCRdb keeps only in-frame clonotypes and omits some of them. The sample contains about 400,000 clones, about nine tenths of which appear only once. The chain couples TRBV7-9 to TRBJ1-2; D is possibly TRBD1 (6 bases). The clonotype originates from a woman aged 18-29 years in good health and CMV-seronegative. Sequenced input: PBMCs. CDR3 nucleotide sequence: TGTGCCAGCAGCTTAAGCGGGGGCGCAGACGGCTACACCTTC. This encodes CASSLSGGADGYTF.